This T cell receptor (beta chain) appears in the sequencing data of a study of T cell repertoires in cytomegalovirus infection. Study-wide context: It was the public TCR beta signatures that indicated both CMV infection and matching HLA type.

This clonotype appeared a few times. Its antigen remains unknown. Study-level results: Carriage of CMV together with the relevant HLA was identifiable through cumulative public TCR beta family frequency. Predominance within the ex vivo response was attributable to HLA-C-restricted CMV-specific TCR beta clonotypes.

Trimming cost V 5 bases and J 4 bases, with 15 bases left between them. The CDR3 is made up of 15 amino acids. From the reads, TCRdb called clonotypes with MiXCR, one entry per CDR3 protein. Found here are some 940,000 distinct CDR3 sequences, about a third of them singletons; the top ten hold roughly an eighth. The sequencing here drew on cultured CD8+ T cells from PBMCs, taken from culture after CMV antigen stimulation. The TCR sequence derives from a human donor in good health (CMV status not recorded). Some clones in this sample may be carry-over from other donors' samples. The chain carries TRBV12-3 or TRBV12-4 and TRBJ2-1; the D gene is possibly TRBD1 (6 bases). CDR3 sequence: CASSHRAGWYNEQFF. CDR3 nucleotide sequence: TGTGCCAGCAGTCACAGGGCAGGGTGGTACAATGAGCAGTTCTTC.